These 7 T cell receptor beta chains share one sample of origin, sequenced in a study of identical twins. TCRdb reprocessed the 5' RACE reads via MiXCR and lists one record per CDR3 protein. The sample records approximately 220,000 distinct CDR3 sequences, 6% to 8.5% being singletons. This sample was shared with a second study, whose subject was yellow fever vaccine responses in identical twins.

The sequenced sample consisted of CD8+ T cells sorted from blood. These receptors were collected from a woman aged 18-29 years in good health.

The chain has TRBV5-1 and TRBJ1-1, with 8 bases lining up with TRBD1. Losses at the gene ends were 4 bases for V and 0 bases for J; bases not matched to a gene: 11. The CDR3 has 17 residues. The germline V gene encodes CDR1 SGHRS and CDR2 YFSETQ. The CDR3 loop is CASSPTPGQVVNTEAFF. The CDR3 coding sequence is TGCGCCAGCAGCCCCACGCCGGGACAGGTGGTGAACACTGAAGCTTTCTTT. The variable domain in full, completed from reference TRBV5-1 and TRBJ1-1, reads KAGVTQTPRYLIKTRGQQVTLSCSPISGHRSVSWYQQTPGQGLQFLFEYFSETQRNKGNFPGRFSGRQFSNSRSEMNVSTLELGDSALYLCASSPTPGQVVNTEAFFGQGTRLTVV.

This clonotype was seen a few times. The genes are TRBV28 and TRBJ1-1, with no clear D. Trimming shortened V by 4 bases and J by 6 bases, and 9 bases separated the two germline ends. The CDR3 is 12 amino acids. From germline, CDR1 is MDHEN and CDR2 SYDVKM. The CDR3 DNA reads TGTGCCAGCAGTTCTGCATTGCCTGAAGCTTTCTTT. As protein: CASSSALPEAFF.

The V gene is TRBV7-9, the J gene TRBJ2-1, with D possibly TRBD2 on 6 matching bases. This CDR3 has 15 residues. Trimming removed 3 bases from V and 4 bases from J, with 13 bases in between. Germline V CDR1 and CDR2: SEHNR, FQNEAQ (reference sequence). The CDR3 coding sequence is TGTGCCAGCAGCTTCGTAGGGACTTCTTACAATGAGCAGTTCTTC. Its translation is CASSFVGTSYNEQFF.

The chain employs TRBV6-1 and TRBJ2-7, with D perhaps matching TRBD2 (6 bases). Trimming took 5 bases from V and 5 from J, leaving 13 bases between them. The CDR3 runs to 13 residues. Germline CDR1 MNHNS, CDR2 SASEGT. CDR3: CASSPGGLHEQYV. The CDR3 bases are TGTGCCAGCAGTCCCGGGGGTCTCCACGAGCAGTACGTC.

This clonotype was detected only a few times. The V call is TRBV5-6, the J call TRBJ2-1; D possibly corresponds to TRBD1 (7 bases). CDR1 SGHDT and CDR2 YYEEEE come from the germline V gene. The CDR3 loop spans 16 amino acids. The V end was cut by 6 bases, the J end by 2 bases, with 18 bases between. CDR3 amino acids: CASTNGGQSPYNEQFF. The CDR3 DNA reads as TGTGCCAGCACCAACGGGGGACAGAGTCCCTACAATGAGCAGTTCTTC.

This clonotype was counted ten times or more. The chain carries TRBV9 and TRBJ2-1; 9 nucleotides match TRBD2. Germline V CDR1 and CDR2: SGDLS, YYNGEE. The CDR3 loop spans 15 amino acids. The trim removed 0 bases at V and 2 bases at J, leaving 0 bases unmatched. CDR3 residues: CASSVGGGAYNEQFF. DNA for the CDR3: TGTGCCAGCAGCGTAGGCGGGGGGGCCTACAATGAGCAGTTCTTC.

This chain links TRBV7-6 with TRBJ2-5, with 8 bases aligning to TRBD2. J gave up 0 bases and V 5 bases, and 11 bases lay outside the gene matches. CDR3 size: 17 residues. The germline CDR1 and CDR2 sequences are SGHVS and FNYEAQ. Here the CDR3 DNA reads TGTGCCAGCAGCCTAGTACTAGCGGAGACCTACCAAGAGACCCAGTACTTC. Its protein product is CASSLVLAETYQETQYF.